Listed below are T cell receptor beta chains from one sample, sequenced in a study of blood T cell repertoires in COVID-19. The method was immunoSEQ multiplex PCR; TCRdb's version includes in-frame clones alone and lacks a portion of them. The sample comprises about 63,000 clones, about 92% of which are singletons, and about 4.6% rests with the top ten. What was sequenced was peripheral blood. These receptors came from a man in his forties or fifties with active COVID-19. CDR3s include the opening cysteine and the closing phenylalanine or tryptophan. D genes are given only for firm matches. A row's size may be missing; if present it is once, few, many or a size class.

D,J,V,size,DNA,CDR3
-,TRBJ1-1,TRBV5-4,-,TGTGCCAGCAGCCGGTTCGGGAGAGACGTCTCAGATACTGAAGCTTTCTTT,CASSRFGRDVSDTEAFF
-,TRBJ1-5,TRBV7-8,-,TGTGCCAGCAGCTTAACTTACAATCAGCCCCAGCATTTT,CASSLTYNQPQHF
TRBD1,TRBJ1-4,TRBV5-1,-,TGCGCCAGCAGCTCGGGGGACAGCACTAATGAAAAACTGTTTTTT,CASSSGDSTNEKLFF
TRBD2,TRBJ2-5,TRBV9,-,TGTGCCAGCAGCGCAGTAGCGGGAGGGTCGGAGACCCAGTACTTC,CASSAVAGGSETQYF
TRBD1,TRBJ1-3,TRBV4-1,few,TGCGCCAGCAGCCAAGGGCTGGGACAGGGCGGAAACACCATATATTTT,CASSQGLGQGGNTIYF
TRBD1,TRBJ1-1,TRBV25-1,-,TGTGCCAGCAGTGGATTGACAGGGGACACTGAAGCTTTCTTT,CASSGLTGDTEAFF
-,TRBJ2-7,TRBV2,-,TGTGCCAGCAGCAACGTAGGGGACGAGCAGTACTTC,CASSNVGDEQYF
-,TRBJ1-1,TRBV5-5,once,TGTGCCAGCAGCTTTCGGGGGGCCGGGTACACTGAAGCTTTCTTT,CASSFRGAGYTEAFF
TRBD2,TRBJ2-2,TRBV28,-,TGTGCCAGCAGTTCCCGGGGGGGGCTAGCGGTTGTCGGGGAGCTGTTTTTT,CASSSRGGLAVVGELFF
TRBD2,TRBJ2-3,TRBV28,once,TGTGCCAGCAGTTTAGCGGGGGGGACAGATACGCAGTATTTT,CASSLAGGTDTQYF
-,TRBJ1-1,TRBV12-3/TRBV12-4,-,TGTGCCAGCAGTACGAGTACTAGAGCTTTCTTT,CASSTSTRAFF
-,TRBJ2-7,TRBV28,-,TGTGCCAGCAGTAATCATGGGAGCGGAGCCGTCGTGCAGTACTTC,CASSNHGSGAVVQYF
-,TRBJ1-6,TRBV27,-,TGTGCCAGCAGTTTAAATCGGGGGGCCCTCCACTTT,CASSLNRGALHF
-,TRBJ1-2,TRBV5-4,-,TGTGCCAGCAGCTTGGATGGAGGTGGCTACACCTTC,CASSLDGGGYTF
-,TRBJ2-1,TRBV6-5,-,TGTGCCAGCAGTTATACGGGGGTTACTGAGCAGTTCTTC,CASSYTGVTEQFF
TRBD1,TRBJ2-7,TRBV3-1/TRBV3-2,-,TGTGCCAGCAGCCAGTCCCTGACAGGGGTTGCCTACGAGCAGTACTTC,CASSQSLTGVAYEQYF
TRBD1,TRBJ1-2,TRBV10-3,-,TGTGCCATCAGTCCGAGACAGGGGGCCCAACCCTCTCCAGACTATGGCTACACCTTC,CAISPRQGAQPSPDYGYTF
TRBD1,TRBJ1-6,TRBV3-1/TRBV3-2,-,TGTGCCAGCAGCCAAGAAGGGGGCATTCGATCACCCCTCCACTTT,CASSQEGGIRSPLHF
TRBD1,TRBJ1-3,TRBV3-1/TRBV3-2,-,TGTGCCAGCAGCCAACTCAGGGGGAACACCATATATTTT,CASSQLRGNTIYF
TRBD2,TRBJ2-5,TRBV11-1,once,TGTGCCAGCAGCCTAGCGGGGGGGCAAGAGACCCAGTACTTC,CASSLAGGQETQYF
TRBD1,TRBJ1-2,TRBV19,-,TGTGCCACGGAAACGACAGGGATCCCCTATGGCTACACCTTC,CATETTGIPYGYTF
TRBD2,TRBJ2-7,TRBV3-1/TRBV3-2,-,TGTGCCAGCAGCCAAGCTGGTCTGCGGGGGGAAAACGGTCAGGAGCAGTACTTC,CASSQAGLRGENGQEQYF
-,TRBJ1-5,TRBV19,-,TGTGCCAGTAGTATAGATAGGAGGGGCGATAGCAATCAGCCCCAGCATTTT,CASSIDRRGDSNQPQHF
-,TRBJ2-2,TRBV21-1,-,TGTGCCAGCCCCTATACCCCGACAGCTCCCACCCGGGAGCTGTTTTTT,CASPYTPTAPTRELFF
-,TRBJ1-1,TRBV20-1,-,TGCAGTGCTCCCGGGAACACTGAAGCTTTCTTT,CSAPGNTEAFF
TRBD2,TRBJ2-1,TRBV2,-,TGTGCCAGCAGTGTAGGCGGGAGAGCTGAGCAGTTCTTC,CASSVGGRAEQFF
-,TRBJ2-7,TRBV10-1,once,TGCGCCAGCAGTGATTTGGTGGCAGGGGACGAGCAGTACTTC,CASSDLVAGDEQYF
-,TRBJ1-3,TRBV7-2,-,TGTGCCAGCAGCCGGACAGACGCTGGAAACACCATATATTTT,CASSRTDAGNTIYF
-,TRBJ1-2,TRBV3-1/TRBV3-2,-,TGTGCCAGCAGCCAAGTACCGGGGTCTGGCTACACCTTC,CASSQVPGSGYTF
-,TRBJ2-7,TRBV11-2,-,TGTGCCAGCAGCCTAGGCGGAGGCGCTTTTCAGATCTTCTACGAGCAGTACTTC,CASSLGGGAFQIFYEQYF
TRBD1,TRBJ2-1,TRBV7-7,-,TGTGCCAGCAGCGGAGGACAGGGCTTTAATGAGCAGTTCTTC,CASSGGQGFNEQFF
-,TRBJ1-1,TRBV10-3,-,TGTGCCATCAGAAGAGGGTTGAACACTGAAGCTTTCTTT,CAIRRGLNTEAFF
-,TRBJ2-2,TRBV7-6,-,TGTGCCAGCAGCTTAGGACAGTTTCAAGTCCCCGGGGAGCTGTTTTTT,CASSLGQFQVPGELFF
-,TRBJ1-4,TRBV21-1,once,TGTGCCAGCAGCAAAGTACTTTCAGGGACAACTAATGAAAAACTGTTTTTT,CASSKVLSGTTNEKLFF
-,TRBJ2-2,TRBV5-4,-,TGTGCCAGCAGCTCCCCGGGGGCGCGGGGGCCACGGGGCGGGGAGCTGTTTTTT,CASSSPGARGPRGGELFF
-,TRBJ1-2,TRBV7-2,-,TGTGCCAGCAGCCCGGCAGGGAACTTTGGCTACACCTTC,CASSPAGNFGYTF
-,TRBJ2-1,TRBV25-1,-,TGTGCCAGCTCTCCCAGCGGGCGGCCATACAATGAGCAGTTCTTC,CASSPSGRPYNEQFF
-,TRBJ2-1,TRBV29-1,-,TGCAGCGTTAAGGGAGGCTCCTACAATGAGCAGTTCTTC,CSVKGGSYNEQFF
TRBD1,TRBJ1-1,TRBV27,-,TGTGCCAGCAGTTTGAACAGGGGGAACACTGAAGCTTTCTTT,CASSLNRGNTEAFF
-,TRBJ1-2,TRBV5-5,-,TGTGCCAGCAGGCCAGAGACTAACCCGTTCTATGGCTACACCTTC,CASRPETNPFYGYTF
-,TRBJ1-1,TRBV25-1,-,TGTGCCAGCAGTGACCCAGCAGGCCTCACTGAAGCTTTCTTT,CASSDPAGLTEAFF
-,TRBJ2-7,TRBV7-6,-,TGTGCCAGCAGCTTAGGAACGAGCTCCTACGAGCAGTACTTC,CASSLGTSSYEQYF
-,TRBJ1-1,TRBV4-1,-,TGCGCCAGCAGCCGGCGCTATGAGGAAGACACTGAAGCTTTCTTT,CASSRRYEEDTEAFF
-,TRBJ2-1,TRBV21-1,-,TGTGCCAGCACCCCCGAAAGCGGGAGGGGAGGGGAGCAGTTCTTC,CASTPESGRGGEQFF
TRBD2,TRBJ2-1,TRBV19,medium-sized,TGTGCCAGTAGTATGATACTGACTAGCGGGGGAATGAGGCAGTTCTTC,CASSMILTSGGMRQFF
-,TRBJ1-1,TRBV3-1/TRBV3-2,-,TGTGCCAGCAGCCCGCAGCGAAGAATGAACACTGAAGCTTTCTTT,CASSPQRRMNTEAFF
TRBD1,TRBJ2-2,TRBV9,once,TGTGCCAGCACAACCAGACAGGGGGCCAACACCGGGGAGCTGTTTTTT,CASTTRQGANTGELFF
-,TRBJ2-7,TRBV12-5,-,TGTGCTAGTGGGCGGACAGACCGGTACGAGCAGTACTTC,CASGRTDRYEQYF
TRBD2,TRBJ2-5,TRBV5-1,-,TGCGCCAGCAGCGCTAGCGGGAGGGCCTCAGAGACCCAGTACTTC,CASSASGRASETQYF
-,TRBJ1-2,TRBV4-1,once,TGCGCCAGCAGCCAAGCGAGACAGAACTATGGCTACACCTTC,CASSQARQNYGYTF
-,TRBJ2-6,TRBV11-2,-,TGTGCCAGCAGCTTAGGAAGCGGCTCTGGGGCCAACGTCCTGACTTTC,CASSLGSGSGANVLTF
-,TRBJ2-7,TRBV29-1,-,TGCAGCGTTGAAGGCAGCGGACGCGGATTGGCCTACGAGCAGTACTTC,CSVEGSGRGLAYEQYF
TRBD1,TRBJ1-6,TRBV2,-,TGTGCCAGCGCAACCGGGACAGGGTTAGGGCTGTCACCCCTCCACTTT,CASATGTGLGLSPLHF
TRBD2,TRBJ2-3,TRBV11-3,once,TGTGCCAGCAGCGGGAGGGCCGCAGATACGCAGTATTTT,CASSGRAADTQYF
-,TRBJ2-7,TRBV28,-,TGTGCCAGCAGTTCCCCGGCGGGAACTCTCTACGAGCAGTACTTC,CASSSPAGTLYEQYF
-,TRBJ1-1,TRBV27,-,TGTGCCAGCAGACGACAGGCGAACACTGAAGCTTTCTTT,CASRRQANTEAFF
-,TRBJ2-3,TRBV9,-,TGTGCCAGCAGCGACTCACAAAGGGGGGGAACAGATACGCAGTATTTT,CASSDSQRGGTDTQYF
-,TRBJ2-3,TRBV7-2,-,TGTGCCAGCAGCTTAATGTTGCTAGCTACAGATACGCAGTATTTT,CASSLMLLATDTQYF
TRBD2,TRBJ2-3,TRBV18,-,TGTGCCAGCTCACAAACCTTAGCGGGAGGTGTGGCAGATACGCAGTATTTT,CASSQTLAGGVADTQYF
TRBD2,TRBJ2-1,TRBV29-1,-,TGCAGCGTTCCACGGGGAAGCGGGGGATACAATGAGCAGTTCTTC,CSVPRGSGGYNEQFF